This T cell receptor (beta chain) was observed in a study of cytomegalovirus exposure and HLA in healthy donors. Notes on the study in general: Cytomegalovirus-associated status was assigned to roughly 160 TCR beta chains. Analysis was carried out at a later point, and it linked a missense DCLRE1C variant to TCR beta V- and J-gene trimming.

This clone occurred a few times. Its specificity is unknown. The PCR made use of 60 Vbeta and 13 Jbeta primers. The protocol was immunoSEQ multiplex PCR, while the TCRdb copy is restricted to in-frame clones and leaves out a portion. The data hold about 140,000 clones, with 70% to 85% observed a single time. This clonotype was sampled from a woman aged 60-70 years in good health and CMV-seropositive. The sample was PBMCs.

CDR3 in amino acids: CASSLRLVFAGSGHNEQFF. The CDR3 DNA follows: TGCGCCAGCAGCCTACGTTTAGTCTTTGCGGGAAGTGGCCACAATGAGCAGTTCTTC. The gene calls are TRBV4-1 and TRBJ2-1; TRBD2 might be the D (6 bases). This CDR3 has 19 residues. Germline V gene data show CDR1 as MGHRA and CDR2 as YSYEKL. Trimming took off 4 bases at V and 5 bases at J, with 27 bases between the two ends.